This entry features one TCR beta chain sequence. The sample comes from a study of T cell changes during pregnancy in multiple sclerosis. Measured with immunoSEQ multiplex PCR; TCRdb has only the in-frame clones, and not every one. The table includes fewer than 70,000 clones, 92% detected once. V lost 4 bases to trimming and J lost 3 bases; unmatched junction nucleotides: 6. Germline V gene sequence: CDR1 SGHRS, CDR2 YFSETQ. The CDR3 length is 15 residues. The rearrangement links TRBV5-1 to TRBJ1-4, with TRBD1 identical over 7 bases. The sequence came from a female donor with multiple sclerosis, enrolled in a pregnancy study. The source was peripheral blood, collected in the second trimester of pregnancy. CDR3 amino acids: CASSLTGEANEKLFF. DNA of the CDR3: TGCGCCAGCAGCCTCACAGGGGAGGCTAATGAAAAACTGTTTTTT.